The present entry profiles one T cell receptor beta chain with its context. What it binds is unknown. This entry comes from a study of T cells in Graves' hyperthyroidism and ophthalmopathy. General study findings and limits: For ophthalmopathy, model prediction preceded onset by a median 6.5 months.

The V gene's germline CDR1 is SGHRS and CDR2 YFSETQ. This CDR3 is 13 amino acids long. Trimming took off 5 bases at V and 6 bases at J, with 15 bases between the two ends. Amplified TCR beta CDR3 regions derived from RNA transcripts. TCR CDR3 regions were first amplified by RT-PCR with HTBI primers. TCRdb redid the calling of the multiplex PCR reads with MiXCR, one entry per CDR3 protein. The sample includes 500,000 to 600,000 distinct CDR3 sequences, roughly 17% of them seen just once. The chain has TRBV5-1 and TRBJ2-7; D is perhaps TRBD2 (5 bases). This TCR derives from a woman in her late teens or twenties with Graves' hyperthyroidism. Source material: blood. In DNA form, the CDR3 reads TGCGCCAGCAGGGCCGGGGTGGCCCTCGAGCAGTACTTC. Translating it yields CASRAGVALEQYF.